This T cell receptor beta chain came from a study of early T cells in non-severe SARS-CoV-2 infection. Study information: The sequenced material was bulk RNA from unsorted whole blood, and its chains were unpaired.

Unique molecular identifiers tagged individual cDNA molecules. Using its own MiXCR run on the 5' RACE reads, TCRdb lists one record per CDR3 protein. Here the sample spans 40,000 or so distinct CDR3 sequences, over 5% being singletons. The table lists this clonotype with many counts. Its antigen is unidentified. Findings and caveats of the study: VDJdb matching, biased toward anti-spike CD8 responses, missed private and CD4 specificities.

The sequencing used whole blood, collected at baseline. This TCR was sampled from an adult who was a healthcare worker with PCR-confirmed SARS-CoV-2 infection or an uninfected control (not recorded which).

CDR3 sequence (DNA): TGCGCCACTACGCTTTCTGGGGCCAACGTCCTGACTTTC. Its protein product is CATTLSGANVLTF. The chain couples TRBV10-2 to TRBJ2-6; D call uncertain. The V gene lost 10 bases and the J gene lost 1 base, with 8 bases spanning the gap. This CDR3 has 13 residues. Germline CDR1 reads WSHSY; CDR2 reads SAAADI.